A selection of T cell receptor beta chains follows, all from one sample in a study of blood T cell repertoires in COVID-19. Generated by immunoSEQ multiplex PCR, the TCRdb table keeps only in-frame clones and is missing some. The sample lists more than 300,000 clones, around 83% occurring once. Sequenced material: PBMCs or T cells enriched from blood (not recorded which). These receptors were obtained from a woman in her fifties or sixties who had recovered from COVID-19. Each CDR3 is given with its conserved first and last residue. Fields, in order: J gene, D gene, clone size, V gene, CDR3 DNA, CDR3 protein. A D gene is named only where the DNA matches it firmly. Size values are once, few and many counts, or a class for expanded clones, and some rows have none.

j_gene: TRBJ2-7
d_gene: .
abundance: few
v_gene: TRBV4-2
CDR3nt: TGTGCCAGTGCGTCCAGGACTACAGCCGGCTACGAGCAGTACTTC
CDR3aa: CASASRTTAGYEQYF

j_gene: TRBJ1-5
d_gene: .
abundance: .
v_gene: TRBV6-6
CDR3nt: TGTGCCAGCAGGTATGACAGTAATCAGCCCCAGCATTTT
CDR3aa: CASRYDSNQPQHF

j_gene: TRBJ1-1
d_gene: .
abundance: .
v_gene: TRBV2
CDR3nt: TGTGCCAGCAGTGAAGGGAGAAGAGGACAGCTTGAAGCTTTCTTT
CDR3aa: CASSEGRRGQLEAFF

j_gene: TRBJ2-5
d_gene: TRBD2
abundance: .
v_gene: TRBV4-3
CDR3nt: TGCGCCAGCAGCCCGACTAGCGGGGGGATAGAGACCCAGTACTTC
CDR3aa: CASSPTSGGIETQYF

j_gene: TRBJ2-1
d_gene: .
abundance: .
v_gene: TRBV14
CDR3nt: TGTGCCAGCAGCCAGGCTAGAGGGATCCATGAGCAGTTCTTC
CDR3aa: CASSQARGIHEQFF

j_gene: TRBJ2-3
d_gene: TRBD2
abundance: once
v_gene: TRBV9
CDR3nt: TGTGCCAGCAGCGTACTCCGGACTAGCGCGAGCACAGATACGCAGTATTTT
CDR3aa: CASSVLRTSASTDTQYF

j_gene: TRBJ2-5
d_gene: .
abundance: .
v_gene: TRBV11-1
CDR3nt: TGTGCCAGCAGCTTGTTTAGTGGGCAGGAGACCCAGTACTTC
CDR3aa: CASSLFSGQETQYF

j_gene: TRBJ2-7
d_gene: .
abundance: .
v_gene: TRBV5-1
CDR3nt: TGCGCCAGCAGCTTGACAGGGCATGGGTCCTACGAGCAGTACTTC
CDR3aa: CASSLTGHGSYEQYF

j_gene: TRBJ1-2
d_gene: .
abundance: once
v_gene: TRBV18
CDR3nt: TGTGCCAGCTCACCACCCGGCAGGGCTGACTATGGCTACACCTTC
CDR3aa: CASSPPGRADYGYTF

j_gene: TRBJ1-1
d_gene: TRBD1
abundance: .
v_gene: TRBV19
CDR3nt: TGTGCCAGTAGGCTATTACAGGGGGGGAACACTGAAGCTTTCTTT
CDR3aa: CASRLLQGGNTEAFF

j_gene: TRBJ1-2
d_gene: .
abundance: few
v_gene: TRBV10-3
CDR3nt: TGTGCCATCAGTGAGTCGAGCGGCCCTTATGGCTACACCTTC
CDR3aa: CAISESSGPYGYTF

j_gene: TRBJ2-1
d_gene: .
abundance: .
v_gene: TRBV19
CDR3nt: TGTGCCAGTAGATCTAGCGCCCTTTCCTACAATGAGCAGTTCTTC
CDR3aa: CASRSSALSYNEQFF

j_gene: TRBJ1-2
d_gene: .
abundance: .
v_gene: TRBV5-5
CDR3nt: TGTGCCAGCAGCTTGGGAGGAGATGGCTACACCTTC
CDR3aa: CASSLGGDGYTF

j_gene: TRBJ1-3
d_gene: TRBD1
abundance: few
v_gene: TRBV7-2
CDR3nt: TGTGCCAGCAGCTTCGACAGGGCCAACACCATATATTTT
CDR3aa: CASSFDRANTIYF

j_gene: TRBJ1-3
d_gene: TRBD1
abundance: many
v_gene: TRBV7-8
CDR3nt: TGTGCCAGCAGCTTAGACAGGGGCGACGCAACCTACTCTGGAAACACCATATATTTT
CDR3aa: CASSLDRGDATYSGNTIYF

j_gene: TRBJ1-1
d_gene: TRBD1
abundance: few
v_gene: TRBV7-9
CDR3nt: TGTGCCAGCAGCGGTGGGGGGCGGACAGGGCTGACTGAAGCTTTCTTT
CDR3aa: CASSGGGRTGLTEAFF

j_gene: TRBJ2-1
d_gene: TRBD2
abundance: .
v_gene: TRBV6-1
CDR3nt: TGTGCCAGCAGTGGAGGGACTAACCCCCGGCCCTACAATGAGCAGTTCTTC
CDR3aa: CASSGGTNPRPYNEQFF

j_gene: TRBJ1-2
d_gene: .
abundance: .
v_gene: TRBV5-8
CDR3nt: TGTGCCAGCAGCTTGGCCGGGGGGTACTATGGCTACACCTTC
CDR3aa: CASSLAGGYYGYTF

j_gene: TRBJ2-2
d_gene: TRBD1
abundance: .
v_gene: TRBV14
CDR3nt: TGTGCCAGCAGCCTAACAGGGGGGTGGACCGGGGAGCTGTTTTTT
CDR3aa: CASSLTGGWTGELFF